The 8 T cell receptor beta chains reported below all come from one sample, sequenced in a study of OX40 agonist ivuxolimab in advanced cancers. Sequenced by immunoSEQ multiplex PCR; TCRdb stores in-frame clones only, minus some. The table includes nearly 85,000 clones, 75% to 90% detected once. The sequenced sample was CD4+ or CD8+ T cells sorted from blood, obtained in a trial of the OX40 agonist ivuxolimab. The origin of the receptors is an adult with an advanced solid tumor such as melanoma, head and neck, liver or kidney cancer.

The rearrangement joins TRBV2 to TRBJ1-2; the D is unclear. CDR1 SNHLY and CDR2 FYNNEI come from the germline V gene. The length of the CDR3 is 13 residues. V was pared by 2 bases and J by 8 bases, with 12 bases between. The CDR3 loop is CASSESYQQGYTF. In DNA, the CDR3 is TGTGCCAGCAGTGAATCATATCAGCAGGGCTACACCTTC.

This chain links TRBV7-3 with TRBJ2-4; D unclear. Germline CDR1 reads SGHTA; CDR2 reads FQGTGA. The CDR3 runs to 15 residues. V lost 5 bases and J lost 7, with 18 bases in between. CDR3 nucleotides: TGTGCCAGCAGCCCGGAAGCCCGCTCCGGGAACATTCAGTACTTC. Its translation: CASSPEARSGNIQYF.

The chain uses TRBV19 and TRBJ1-4; D is perhaps TRBD1 (6 bases). CDR1 is LNHDA and CDR2 is SQIVND in the germline V gene (reference sequence). The CDR3 is made up of 16 amino acids. Deletions cut 3 bases from V and 4 bases from J, with 15 bases between. CDR3 DNA sequence: TGTGCCAGTAGTATTCACCCGGGACATAGTAATGAAAAACTGTTTTTT. Translated: CASSIHPGHSNEKLFF.

The chain joins TRBV7-2 to TRBJ2-1; no firm D call. Looked up from germline, CDR1 is SGHTA and CDR2 is FQGNSA. V was shortened by 3 bases and J by 5 bases, with 14 bases between the two germline ends. CDR3 length: 15 amino acids. The CDR3 nucleotides read TGTGCCAGCAGCTTGAGTTTTGGCAGCCACAATGAGCAGTTCTTC. Translating it yields CASSLSFGSHNEQFF.

V usage is TRBV7-6 and J usage is TRBJ2-5, with 8 bases aligning to TRBD1. The CDR3 is 15 amino acids. V shed 5 bases, J shed 5 bases, and the junction held 10 bases outside the gene matches. Germline assignment: CDR1 SGHVS and CDR2 FNYEAQ. Here the CDR3 DNA reads TGTGCCAGCAGCCCAAGGACAGGGACGGGTGAGACCCAGTACTTC. This codes for CASSPRTGTGETQYF.

On this clone itself: The sample holds other DNA sequences that translate to the same CDR3. The chain uses TRBV7-8 and TRBJ2-5; D not certain. Germline CDR1 and CDR2: SGHVS and FQNEAQ. The CDR3 totals 12 residues. V lost 2 bases and J lost 5, with 6 bases in between. CDR3 sequence reads: CASSLTEETQYF. Here the CDR3 DNA reads TGTGCCAGCAGCTTAACAGAGGAGACCCAGTACTTC.

Here the CDR3 DNA reads TGTGCCAGCAGCTTAGGGGCAGCTGGCTATGGCTACACCTTC. It translates to CASSLGAAGYGYTF. The chain employs TRBV7-9 and TRBJ1-2; D is unresolved. This CDR3 is built from 14 residues. The germline V gene has CDR1 SEHNR and CDR2 FQNEAQ (reference sequence). The V end was cut by 1 base, the J end by 4 bases, with 10 bases between.

To note about this clone: Other nucleotide sequences in the sample specify the same CDR3. The chain employs TRBV19 and TRBJ2-3; tentatively, D is TRBD1 or TRBD2 (6 bases each). Trimming shortened V by 1 base and J by 0 bases, and 8 bases separated the two germline ends. From germline, CDR1 is LNHDA and CDR2 SQIVND (reference sequence). The CDR3 covers 15 residues. In DNA form, the CDR3 reads TGTGCCAGTAGTATAGCGGGGGCGAGCACAGATACGCAGTATTTT. This sequence encodes CASSIAGASTDTQYF.